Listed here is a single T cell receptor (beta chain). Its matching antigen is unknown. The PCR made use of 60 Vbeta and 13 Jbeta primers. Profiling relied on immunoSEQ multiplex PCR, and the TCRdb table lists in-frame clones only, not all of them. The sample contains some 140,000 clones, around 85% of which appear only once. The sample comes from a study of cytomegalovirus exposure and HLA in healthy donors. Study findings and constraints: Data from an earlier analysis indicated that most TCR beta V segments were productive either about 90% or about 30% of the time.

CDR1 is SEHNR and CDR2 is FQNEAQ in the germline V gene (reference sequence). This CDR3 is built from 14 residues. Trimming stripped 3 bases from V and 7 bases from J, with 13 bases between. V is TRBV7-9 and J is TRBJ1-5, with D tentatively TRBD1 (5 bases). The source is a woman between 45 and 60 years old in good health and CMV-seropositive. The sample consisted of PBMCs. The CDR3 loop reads CASSFAGPEQPQHF. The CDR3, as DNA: TGTGCCAGCAGCTTCGCGGGGCCGGAACAGCCCCAGCATTTT.